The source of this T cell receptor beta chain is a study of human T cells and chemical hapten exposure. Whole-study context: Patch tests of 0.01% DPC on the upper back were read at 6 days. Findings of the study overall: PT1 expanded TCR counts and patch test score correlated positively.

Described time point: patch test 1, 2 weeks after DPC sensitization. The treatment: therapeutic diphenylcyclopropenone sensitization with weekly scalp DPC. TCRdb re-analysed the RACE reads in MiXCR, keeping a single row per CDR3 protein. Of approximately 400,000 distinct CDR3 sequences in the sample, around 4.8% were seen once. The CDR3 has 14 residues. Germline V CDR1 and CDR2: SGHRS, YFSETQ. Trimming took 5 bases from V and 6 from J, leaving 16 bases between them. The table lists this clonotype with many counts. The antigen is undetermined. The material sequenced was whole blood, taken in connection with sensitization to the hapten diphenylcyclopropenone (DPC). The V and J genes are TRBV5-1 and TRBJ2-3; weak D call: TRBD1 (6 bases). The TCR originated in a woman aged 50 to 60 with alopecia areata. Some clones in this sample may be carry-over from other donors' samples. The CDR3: CASSFPGDPDTQYF. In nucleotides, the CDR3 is TGCGCCAGCAGTTTCCCAGGGGATCCCGATACGCAGTATTTT. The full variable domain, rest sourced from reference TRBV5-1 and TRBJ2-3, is KAGVTQTPRYLIKTRGQQVTLSCSPISGHRSVSWYQQTPGQGLQFLFEYFSETQRNKGNFPGRFSGRQFSNSRSEMNVSTLELGDSALYLCASSFPGDPDTQYFGPGTRLTVL.